This T cell receptor (beta chain) appears in the sequencing data of a study of blood T cell repertoires in COVID-19. Study at large: Collection of acute and convalescent COVID-19 samples took place in the United States, Italy and Spain. PBMCs, B-cell-depleted T cells, or T cells were the source of the cDNA or gDNA that made up the material.

In the authors' workflow: Estimated nucleated cell counts came from reference gene primer amplification. Clones were read by immunoSEQ multiplex PCR, and TCRdb kept only the in-frame ones, dropping some. V and J calls plus clone size are reproduced from that table; the DNA served to infer D and trimming. This sample has 40,000 to 60,000 clones, with about 88% found just once. CDR1 is LGHDT, CDR2 YNNKEL, per germline (reference sequence). The CDR3 runs to 14 residues. Trimming took 4 bases from V and 5 from J; bases not matched to a gene: 5. The rearrangement uses TRBV3-1 (or the pseudogene TRBV3-2) and TRBJ1-2, with 9 bases aligning to TRBD1. This TCR was recovered from a human donor in a cohort sampled during active COVID-19. The sequenced sample consisted of peripheral blood. The CDR3 here is CASSPGQGIYGYTF. Written as DNA, the CDR3 is TGTGCCAGCAGCCCAGGACAGGGGATATATGGCTACACCTTC.